The clone carrying this TCR beta chain is a singleton in its sample. The sample belongs to a study of OX40 agonist ivuxolimab in advanced cancers. Study-level background: Patients took ivuxolimab, an agonistic anti-OX40 (CD134) antibody.

The CDR3 contains 15 residues. Per germline, CDR1 SEHNR and CDR2 FQNEAQ (reference sequence). Between the trimmed V and J ends, which lost 5 bases and 2 bases, there was a span of 13 bases. Data came from immunoSEQ multiplex PCR; TCRdb stores just in-frame clones and leaves some out. The profile shows about 62,000 clones, 90% to 95% of them singletons. The source is an adult with an advanced solid tumor such as melanoma, head and neck, liver or kidney cancer. The chain combines TRBV7-9 with TRBJ1-3; no clear D. The specimen comprised CD4+ or CD8+ T cells sorted from blood, sampled in a trial of the OX40 agonist ivuxolimab. This CDR3 reads CASSHPGYAGNTIYF. The DNA for the CDR3 is TGTGCCAGCAGCCACCCGGGCTACGCTGGAAACACCATATATTTT. Combining the CDR3 with reference TRBV7-9 and TRBJ1-3 gives the whole variable domain DTGVSQNPRHKITKRGQNVTFRCDPISEHNRLYWYRQTLGQGPEFLTYFQNEAQLEKSRLLSDRFSAERPKGSFSTLEIQRTEQGDSAMYLCASSHPGYAGNTIYFGEGSWLTVV.